This T cell receptor beta chain was sequenced for a study of blood T cell repertoires in COVID-19. Study processing details: Counts of nucleated cells, estimated from reference gene primer amplification, were obtained. The data were produced by immunoSEQ multiplex PCR, yet TCRdb's version contains in-frame clones alone and is incomplete. V, J and clone size are those of that table, while D and trimming were read from the DNA. The table has 75,000 to 95,000 clones, 75% to 85% seen once. V was pared by 4 bases and J by 5 bases, with 6 bases of the junction left unmatched. This CDR3 comprises 14 residues. Germline CDR1 is KGHSH and CDR2 is LQKENI.

The sequence was collected from a man in his 60s with acute or convalescent COVID-19. Sequenced input: peripheral blood. This sequence joins TRBV18 and TRBJ1-1; 8 bases agree with TRBD1. The CDR3 is CASSLEYRGTEAFF. CDR3 coding DNA: TGTGCCAGCTCACTTGAGTACAGGGGGACTGAAGCTTTCTTT. Supplemented by reference TRBV18 and TRBJ1-1, the full variable domain reads NAGVMQNPRHLVRRRGQEARLRCSPMKGHSHVYWYRQLPEEGLKFMVYLQKENIIDESGMPKERFSAEFPKEGPSILRIQQVVRGDSAAYFCASSLEYRGTEAFFGQGTRLTVV.